This TCR beta chain derives from a study of T-cell reconstitution after alpha-beta-depleted transplantation in children. Unique molecular identifiers were built into the TCRbeta library. TCRdb itself ran the PCR reads through MiXCR, one entry per CDR3 protein. The profile shows 250,000 to 300,000 distinct CDR3 sequences, around 9.1% of them singletons. Study findings and constraints: Hyperexpanded clones declined; after one year, newly produced T cells mostly supplied diversity.

Trimming pared 0 bases from V and 4 bases from J, leaving 14 bases between. CDR3 length equals 15 residues. Germline V gene data show CDR1 as SGHRS and CDR2 as YFSETQ. Many counts were recorded for this clonotype. Its antigen is still unknown. Sequences were derived from PBMCs, sampled before TCRalphabeta/CD19-depleted stem cell transplant. J is TRBJ2-7 and V is TRBV5-1, with D maybe TRBD2 (5 bases). The sequence came from a boy younger than two with acute myeloid leukemia, due to receive a stem cell transplant. The CDR3: CASSLGRTGFYEQYF. CDR3 DNA: TGCGCCAGCAGCTTGGGACGGACGGGATTTTACGAGCAGTACTTC.